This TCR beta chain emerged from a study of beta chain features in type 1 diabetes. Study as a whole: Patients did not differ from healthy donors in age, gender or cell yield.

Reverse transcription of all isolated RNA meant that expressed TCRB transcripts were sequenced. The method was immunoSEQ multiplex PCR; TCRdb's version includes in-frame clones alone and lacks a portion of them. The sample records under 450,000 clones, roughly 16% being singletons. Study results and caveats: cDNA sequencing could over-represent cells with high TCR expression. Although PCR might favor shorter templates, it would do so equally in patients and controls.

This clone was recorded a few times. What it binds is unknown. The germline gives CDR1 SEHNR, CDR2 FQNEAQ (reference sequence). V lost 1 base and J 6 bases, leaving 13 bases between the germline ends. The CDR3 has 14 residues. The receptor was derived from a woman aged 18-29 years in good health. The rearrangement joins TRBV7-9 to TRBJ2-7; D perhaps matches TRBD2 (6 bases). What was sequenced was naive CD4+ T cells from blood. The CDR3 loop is CASSLVPGVGEQYF. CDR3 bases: TGTGCCAGCAGCTTAGTGCCGGGAGTCGGCGAGCAGTACTTC. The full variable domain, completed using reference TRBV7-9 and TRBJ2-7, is DTGVSQNPRHKITKRGQNVTFRCDPISEHNRLYWYRQTLGQGPEFLTYFQNEAQLEKSRLLSDRFSAERPKGSFSTLEIQRTEQGDSAMYLCASSLVPGVGEQYFGPGTRLTVT.